This TCR beta chain was recovered during a study of tumor and adjacent non-tumor tissue in lung cancer. Overall study findings and caveats: In normal lung, the top 100 clones were significantly more dominant than in tumor.

Germline V gives CDR1 SGHAT, CDR2 FQDESV (reference sequence). The CDR3 totals 13 residues. The library came from three nested PCR rounds adapted from ARM-PCR protocols. TCRdb independently ran MiXCR on the multiplex PCR reads; one entry per CDR3 protein. Of 90,000 to 130,000 distinct CDR3 sequences listed, approximately 84% are singletons. Note on this clonotype: The antigen is unknown. One end of the junction varies from germline; a read error may be responsible.

No cell sorting was done before RNA was extracted from the tissue. V gene TRBV11-1 combines with J gene TRBJ2-5; D may be TRBD2 (6 bases). Sequencing input: lung tumor tissue. This TCR was sampled from a man aged 65 to 79 with non-small cell lung cancer. The CDR3 sequence: CASSLVQGGSQNF. In DNA, the CDR3 is TGTGCCAGCAGCTTAGTGCAGGGAGGATCCCAGAACTTC.